Following are 25 T cell receptor beta chains from one sample sequenced in a study of T-cell reconstitution after alpha-beta-depleted transplantation in children. TCRbeta library construction was performed incorporating unique molecular identifiers. TCRdb re-called the PCR reads with MiXCR, one entry per CDR3 protein. Among 450,000 to 700,000 distinct CDR3 sequences listed, 25% to 30% were seen once. The sample was PBMCs, taken before TCRalphabeta/CD19-depleted stem cell transplant. The receptor set was obtained from a boy younger than two with Wiskott-Aldrich syndrome, due to receive a stem cell transplant.

The chain recombines TRBV5-6 with TRBJ1-3; perhaps TRBD1 as D (6 bases). V lost 5 bases, J lost 0 bases, and 9 bases lay in between. Germline CDR1 reads SGHDT; CDR2 reads YYEEEE. The CDR3 has 14 amino acids. CDR3 nucleotide sequence: TGTGCCAGCAGACAGGACAGCTCTGGAAACACCATATATTTT. Translation: CASRQDSSGNTIYF.

V gene TRBV5-1 combines with J gene TRBJ1-1; D call uncertain. This CDR3 has 14 residues. Trimming took off 1 base at V and 4 bases at J, with 11 bases between the two ends. Germline V lookup: CDR1 SGHRS, CDR2 YFSETQ. The CDR3 coding sequence is TGCGCCAGCAGCTTGCAGTGGGCGGGCACTGAAGCTTTCTTT. Protein sequence: CASSLQWAGTEAFF.

CDR3 sequence: CASRMAPSGRRTDTQYF. CDR3 nucleotide sequence: TGCGCCAGCAGAATGGCCCCTAGCGGGAGAAGGACAGATACGCAGTATTTT. The V and J genes are TRBV5-1 and TRBJ2-3, with TRBD2 identical over 10 bases. CDR3 size: 17 residues. Germline CDR1 and CDR2: SGHRS and YFSETQ. Unmatched junction bases numbered 12, after V lost 5 bases and J lost 3 bases.

CDR3 DNA sequence: TGCGCCAGCAGCCGGGGGACAGCCCACCAAGAGACCCAGTACTTC. Its protein is CASSRGTAHQETQYF. This chain connects TRBV5-1 to TRBJ2-5, with a possible D match to TRBD1 (7 bases). Looked up from germline, CDR1 is SGHRS and CDR2 is YFSETQ. V lost 4 bases and J lost 0, with 13 bases in between. The CDR3 totals 15 residues.

This clonotype was counted a few times. CDR3 residues: CASSGGLAGARETQYF. Here the CDR3 DNA reads TGCGCCAGCAGCGGGGGACTAGCGGGAGCCCGAGAGACCCAGTACTTC. The chain employs TRBV5-1 and TRBJ2-5; 14 bases are a match to TRBD2. Germline values: CDR1 SGHRS, CDR2 YFSETQ. The CDR3 is 16 residues long. V lost 4 bases to trimming and J lost 4 bases; unmatched junction nucleotides: 6.

The rearrangement joins TRBV5-1 to TRBJ2-7; unclear D gene. This CDR3 contains 12 residues. Germline V CDR1 and CDR2: SGHRS, YFSETQ. With 2 bases removed from V and 3 bases from J, the gap between germline ends came to 6 bases. CDR3 protein: CASSFDRYEQYF. The CDR3 DNA reads as TGCGCCAGCAGCTTTGACCGCTACGAGCAGTACTTC.

J is TRBJ2-5 and V is TRBV5-1; D not resolved. CDR1 SGHRS and CDR2 YFSETQ come from the germline V gene. V was pared by 2 bases and J by 4 bases, with 12 bases between. The CDR3 has 14 amino acids. CDR3 amino acids: CASSFLSGPETQYF. For the CDR3, the DNA is TGCGCCAGCAGCTTCTTATCAGGACCAGAGACCCAGTACTTC.

V is TRBV5-1 and J is TRBJ2-1; possible D gene TRBD1, 6 bases. The V end lost 4 bases, the J end lost 6 bases, and 17 bases lay between the germline ends. This CDR3 spans 15 amino acids. Germline V gives CDR1 SGHRS, CDR2 YFSETQ. The CDR3 bases are TGCGCCAGCAGCGGCCGGGACACCCTACTCAATGAGCAGTTCTTC. Protein product: CASSGRDTLLNEQFF.

The chain is built from TRBV19 and TRBJ2-5; 12 bases agree with TRBD2. V was pared by 5 bases and J by 5 bases, with 12 bases of the junction left unmatched. The CDR3 is made up of 17 amino acids. Per germline, CDR1 LNHDA and CDR2 SQIVND (reference sequence). Here the CDR3 DNA reads TGTGCCAGTAGTTGGGAGACTAGCGGGAGATCGTGGGAGACCCAGTACTTC. It specifies CASSWETSGRSWETQYF.

V usage is TRBV30 and J usage is TRBJ2-3; the D gene is possibly TRBD1 (6 bases). The germline V gene encodes CDR1 GTSNPN and CDR2 SVGIG (reference sequence). This CDR3 is built from 16 residues. The V gene lost 1 base and the J gene lost 0 bases, with 14 bases spanning the gap. DNA of the CDR3: TGTGCCTGGAGTGGAGGGACATCGTCTAGCACAGATACGCAGTATTTT. Translation: CAWSGGTSSSTDTQYF.

The CDR3 region is CASSRPGQSSYEQYF. CDR3 in DNA: TGTGCCAGCAGCCGGCCGGGACAAAGCTCCTACGAGCAGTACTTC. V usage is TRBV7-9 and J usage is TRBJ2-7, with D possibly TRBD1 on 6 matching bases. The CDR3 contains 15 residues. The ends were cut back, 5 bases at V and 0 bases at J, with 14 bases in the middle. Germline values: CDR1 SEHNR, CDR2 FQNEAQ (reference sequence).

As DNA, the CDR3 is TGTGCCAGCAGCCATCCTAGCGGGAGCTTTCAAGAGACCCAGTACTTC. Protein: CASSHPSGSFQETQYF. The genes are TRBV14 and TRBJ2-5; 10 nucleotides align to TRBD2. The V gene's germline CDR1 is SGHDN and CDR2 FVKESK. This CDR3 comprises 16 residues. The V segment lost 3 bases and the J segment 2 bases; nucleotides outside the gene matches: 6.

This clonotype turned up a few times. This chain joins TRBV20-1 and TRBJ2-3; TRBD1 or TRBD2 may be the D gene (5 bases each). This CDR3 is built from 15 residues. V lost 6 bases and J lost 0, with 16 bases in between. Germline assignment: CDR1 DFQATT and CDR2 SNEGSKA (reference sequence). The CDR3 sequence: CSAPPDGASTDTQYF. The CDR3 region has the DNA TGCAGTGCCCCCCCGGACGGGGCTAGCACAGATACGCAGTATTTT.

The chain has TRBV6-1 and TRBJ2-1, with 7 nucleotides matching TRBD2. The CDR3 is made up of 14 amino acids. The germline gives CDR1 MNHNS, CDR2 SASEGT. Trimming removed 8 bases from V and 13 bases from J; junction bases left unmatched: 17. CDR3 loop: CASRPASGPYAQFF. The DNA for the CDR3 is TGTGCCAGCCGGCCGGCTAGCGGTCCGTACGCCCAGTTCTTC.

The CDR3 sequence is CAWGGGEQFF. CDR3 nucleotide sequence: TGTGCCTGGGGGGGTGGCGAGCAGTTCTTC. The chain uses TRBV30 and TRBJ2-1, with D possibly being TRBD1 or TRBD2 (5 bases each). CDR3 length equals 10 residues. The V and J ends lost 5 bases and 10 bases respectively, with 9 bases between them. Germline V gene lookup returns CDR1 GTSNPN and CDR2 SVGIG (reference sequence).

The genes are TRBV5-1 and TRBJ1-1; D uncertain. Trimming took off 0 bases at V and 5 bases at J, with 11 bases between the two ends. The length of the CDR3 is 14 residues. Germline assignment: CDR1 SGHRS and CDR2 YFSETQ. This chain's CDR3 is CASSLGRTGTEAFF. The CDR3 nucleotides are TGCGCCAGCAGCTTGGGCCGGACCGGGACTGAAGCTTTCTTT. Full variable domain (rest looked up from reference TRBV5-1 and TRBJ1-1): KAGVTQTPRYLIKTRGQQVTLSCSPISGHRSVSWYQQTPGQGLQFLFEYFSETQRNKGNFPGRFSGRQFSNSRSEMNVSTLELGDSALYLCASSLGRTGTEAFFGQGTRLTVV.

This clonotype came up a few times. The chain is built from TRBV24-1 and TRBJ2-5, with 7 bases aligning to TRBD1. CDR1 is KGHDR and CDR2 is SFDVKD in the germline V gene. V lost 8 bases, J lost 2 bases, and 7 bases stayed unmatched. The CDR3 length is 14 residues. CDR3 bases: TGTGCCACCAAGGGGGACAGAGGGCAAGAGACCCAGTACTTC. Encoded protein: CATKGDRGQETQYF.

The rearrangement uses TRBV24-1 and TRBJ2-3, with D perhaps matching TRBD1 or TRBD2 (5 bases each). Trimming cost V 7 bases and J 0 bases, with 13 bases left between them. There are 15 residues in the CDR3. Germline V CDR1 and CDR2: KGHDR, SFDVKD. The CDR3 DNA follows: TGTGCCACCAGACCAAGACGGGGCAGCACAGATACGCAGTATTTT. The encoded protein is CATRPRRGSTDTQYF.

The V and J genes are TRBV7-9 and TRBJ1-2; 10 bases line up with TRBD1. Trimming took 4 bases from V and 7 from J; bases not matched to a gene: 6. Germline V gene data show CDR1 as SEHNR and CDR2 as FQNEAQ (reference sequence). This CDR3 has 14 residues. The CDR3 nucleotides are TGTGCCAGCAGCTGGACCGGGACAGGGGCTGGCTACACCTTC. Protein: CASSWTGTGAGYTF.

The sample holds a few counts of this clonotype. The chain links TRBV2 to TRBJ2-7; D might be TRBD2 (6 bases). The CDR3 spans 12 residues. V was trimmed by 4 bases and J by 9 bases, leaving 13 bases between them. The germline V gene encodes CDR1 SNHLY and CDR2 FYNNEI. CDR3 in DNA: TGTGCCAGCAGTGGGACTAACTCGGTGCAGTACTTC. Its protein is CASSGTNSVQYF. The full variable domain, rest sourced from reference TRBV2 and TRBJ2-7, is EPEVTQTPSHQVTQMGQEVILRCVPISNHLYFYWYRQILGQKVEFLVSFYNNEISEKSEIFDDQFSVERPDGSNFTLKIRSTKLEDSAMYFCASSGTNSVQYFGPGTRLTVT.

The chain couples TRBV10-3 to TRBJ2-2, with no clear D. Germline CDR1 is ENHRY and CDR2 is SYGVKD. The CDR3 length is 15 residues. With 8 bases removed from V and 3 bases from J, the gap between germline ends came to 16 bases. CDR3: CAIAAGLPDTGELFF. The CDR3 bases are TGTGCCATCGCGGCCGGGCTGCCCGACACCGGGGAGCTGTTTTTT.

The gene calls are TRBV7-9 and TRBJ2-1; D may be TRBD1 or TRBD2 (5 bases each). The V end was cut by 2 bases, the J end by 6 bases, with 11 bases between. This CDR3 contains 14 residues. Per germline, CDR1 SEHNR and CDR2 FQNEAQ (reference sequence). The CDR3 loop reads CASSLPGGVNEQFF. The CDR3 bases are TGTGCCAGCAGCTTACCTGGGGGAGTCAATGAGCAGTTCTTC.

This clonotype was seen many times. At one end, the junction sequence differs from germline, possibly due to a read error. The chain links TRBV5-1 to TRBJ2-1; no reliable D call. The CDR3 runs to 14 residues. From germline, CDR1 is SGHRS and CDR2 YFSETQ. This CDR3 is CASSLGRSYNEQFF. The DNA of the CDR3 is TGTGCCAGCAGTTTAGGCCGGTCCTACAATGAGCAGTTCTTC.

This clonotype was seen a handful of times. V is TRBV29-1 and J is TRBJ1-4; 8 bases agree with TRBD1. The ends lost 7 bases at V and 11 bases at J; junction bases unmatched: 12. Germline V CDR1 and CDR2: SQVTM, ANQGSEA. The CDR3 is 13 residues long. The CDR3 sequence is CSAEGQGARKLFF. CDR3 DNA: TGCAGCGCCGAGGGGCAGGGGGCACGGAAACTGTTTTTT.

This sequence joins TRBV12-3 or TRBV12-4 and TRBJ1-1; no clear D gene. The V end lost 1 base, the J end lost 3 bases, and 12 bases lay between the germline ends. The CDR3 is made up of 15 amino acids. CDR3 loop: CASSLGPAWDTEAFF. Written as DNA, the CDR3 is TGTGCCAGCAGTTTAGGGCCAGCTTGGGACACTGAAGCTTTCTTT.